A single sample is the source of the 9 T cell receptor beta chains below, sequenced in a study of blood T cell repertoires in COVID-19. Repertoires were generated with immunoSEQ multiplex PCR, while TCRdb's copy carries only in-frame clones and drops some. The sample holds approximately 200,000 clones, 85% to 90% seen once. The material sequenced was PBMCs or T cells enriched from blood (not recorded which). The receptors here all came from a man in his thirties or forties who had recovered from COVID-19.

The chain couples TRBV11-2 to TRBJ1-3; TRBD1 might be the D (6 bases). Germline loops: CDR1 SGHAT, CDR2 FQNNGV. Trimming pared 5 bases from V and 0 bases from J, leaving 14 bases between. The CDR3 contains 16 residues. The CDR3 nucleotides read TGTGCCAGCAGCCCTCTCCGGGACAACTCTGGAAACACCATATATTTT. It yields the protein CASSPLRDNSGNTIYF.

This clone appeared a single time. V and J are TRBV6-2 or TRBV6-3 and TRBJ2-3; 7 bases map to TRBD1. J lost 2 bases, V lost 0 bases, and 8 bases had no gene match. Germline V gene data show CDR1 as MNHEY and CDR2 as SVGEGT. This CDR3 is 17 amino acids long. In nucleotides, the CDR3 is TGTGCCAGCAGTTACTCGGGACAGCCGGCCGTCACAGATACGCAGTATTTT. Residues: CASSYSGQPAVTDTQYF.

J is TRBJ2-1 and V is TRBV5-8; TRBD2 is a possible D gene (6 bases). V was pared by 3 bases and J by 6 bases, with 16 bases between. The CDR3 loop spans 15 amino acids. CDR1 is SGHTS, CDR2 YDEGEE, per germline. The CDR3 nucleotides read TGTGCCAGCAGCTCCTGGGGGAGACTAGTCAATGAGCAGTTCTTC. Amino acids: CASSSWGRLVNEQFF.

V and J are TRBV5-4 and TRBJ1-1; TRBD1 is a possible D gene (5 bases). This CDR3 spans 12 amino acids. Trimming removed 4 bases from V and 6 bases from J, with 10 bases in between. Germline lookup yields CDR1 SGHNT and CDR2 YYREEE (reference sequence). The CDR3, as DNA: TGTGCCAGCAGCACAGGTGGGGCTGAAGCTTTCTTT. Protein product: CASSTGGAEAFF.

The chain links TRBV19 to TRBJ1-5, with 7 bases aligning to TRBD1. V dropped 5 bases and J dropped 6; count of bases not matched to a gene: 7. Germline CDR1 reads LNHDA; CDR2 reads SQIVND (reference sequence). The CDR3 loop spans 14 amino acids. CDR3 in DNA: TGTGCCAGTAGTGTCGACAGGGTCACTCAGCCCCAGCATTTT. This encodes CASSVDRVTQPQHF.

V gene TRBV5-4 combines with J gene TRBJ2-2, with D perhaps TRBD2 (5 bases). This CDR3 region has 14 residues. V was clipped by 3 bases and J by 0 bases, with 6 bases between them. The germline V gene has CDR1 SGHNT and CDR2 YYREEE (reference sequence). The CDR3 region is CASSSAANTGELFF. The DNA of the CDR3 is TGTGCCAGCAGCTCAGCGGCGAACACCGGGGAGCTGTTTTTT.

This clone has only one observation. The chain recombines TRBV2 with TRBJ1-5; D perhaps matches TRBD1 (6 bases). Trimming stripped 6 bases from V and 0 bases from J, with 12 bases between. Germline CDR1 reads SNHLY; CDR2 reads FYNNEI. The CDR3 is made up of 15 amino acids. CDR3 residues: CASSAQGDSNQPQHF. The CDR3 DNA follows: TGTGCCAGCAGCGCACAGGGCGATAGCAATCAGCCCCAGCATTTT.

The CDR3 is CANQPGGPWETQYF. As DNA, the CDR3 is TGTGCCAACCAACCGGGGGGGCCGTGGGAGACCCAGTACTTC. The J gene is TRBJ2-5, the V gene TRBV9; 8 bases fit TRBD2. The CDR3 extends over 14 amino acids. V shed 9 bases, J shed 5 bases, and the junction held 12 bases outside the gene matches. Looked up from germline, CDR1 is SGDLS and CDR2 is YYNGEE.

V usage is TRBV10-2 and J usage is TRBJ2-5, with 8 bases aligning to TRBD1. V lost 6 bases and J lost 4; bases outside the gene matches: 4. Germline V gene lookup returns CDR1 WSHSY and CDR2 SAAADI. This CDR3 comprises 13 residues. CDR3 sequence: CASRYQGAETQYF. In DNA form, the CDR3 reads TGCGCCAGCAGATATCAGGGGGCAGAGACCCAGTACTTC.